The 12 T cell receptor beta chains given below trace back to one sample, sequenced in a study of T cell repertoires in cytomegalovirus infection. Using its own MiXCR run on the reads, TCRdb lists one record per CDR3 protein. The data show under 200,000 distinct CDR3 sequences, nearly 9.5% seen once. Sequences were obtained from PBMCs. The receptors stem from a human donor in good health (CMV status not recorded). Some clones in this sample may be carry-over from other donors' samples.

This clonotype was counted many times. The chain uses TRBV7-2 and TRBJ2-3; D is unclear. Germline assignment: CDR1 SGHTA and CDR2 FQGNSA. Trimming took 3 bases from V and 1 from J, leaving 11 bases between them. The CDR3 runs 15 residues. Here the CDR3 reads CASSFDLDGTDTQYF. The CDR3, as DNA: TGTGCCAGCAGCTTTGACCTAGATGGCACAGATACGCAGTATTTT.

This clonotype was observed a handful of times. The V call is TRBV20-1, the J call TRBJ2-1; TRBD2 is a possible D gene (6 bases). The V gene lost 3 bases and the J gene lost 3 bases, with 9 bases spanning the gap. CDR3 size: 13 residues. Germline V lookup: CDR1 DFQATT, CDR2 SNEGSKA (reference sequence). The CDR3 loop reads CSASGGVYNEQFF. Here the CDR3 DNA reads TGCAGTGCTAGCGGGGGAGTCTACAATGAGCAGTTCTTC.

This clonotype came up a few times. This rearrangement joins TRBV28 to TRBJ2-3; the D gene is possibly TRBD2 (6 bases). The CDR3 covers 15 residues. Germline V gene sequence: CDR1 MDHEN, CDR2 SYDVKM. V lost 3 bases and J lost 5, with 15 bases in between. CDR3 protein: CASSLGGGAQDTQYF. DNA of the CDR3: TGTGCCAGCAGTTTGGGAGGCGGGGCCCAAGATACGCAGTATTTT.

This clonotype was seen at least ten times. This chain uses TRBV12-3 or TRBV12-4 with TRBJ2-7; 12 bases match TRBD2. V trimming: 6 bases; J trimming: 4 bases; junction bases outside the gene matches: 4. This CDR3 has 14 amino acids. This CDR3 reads CASSPGLAGYEQYF. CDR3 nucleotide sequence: TGTGCCAGCAGCCCCGGACTAGCGGGATACGAGCAGTACTTC.

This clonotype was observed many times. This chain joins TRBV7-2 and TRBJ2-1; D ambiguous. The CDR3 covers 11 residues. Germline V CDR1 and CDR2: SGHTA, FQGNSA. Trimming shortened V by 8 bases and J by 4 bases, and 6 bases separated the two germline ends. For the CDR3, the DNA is TGTGCCAGCTCGCGATACAATGAGCAGTTCTTC. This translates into CASSRYNEQFF.

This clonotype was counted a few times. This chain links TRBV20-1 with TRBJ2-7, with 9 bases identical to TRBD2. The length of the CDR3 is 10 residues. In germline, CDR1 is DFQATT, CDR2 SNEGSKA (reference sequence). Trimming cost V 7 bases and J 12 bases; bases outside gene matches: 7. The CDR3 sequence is CSGGGALPYF. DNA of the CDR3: TGCAGTGGCGGGGGGGCCCTCCCGTACTTC.

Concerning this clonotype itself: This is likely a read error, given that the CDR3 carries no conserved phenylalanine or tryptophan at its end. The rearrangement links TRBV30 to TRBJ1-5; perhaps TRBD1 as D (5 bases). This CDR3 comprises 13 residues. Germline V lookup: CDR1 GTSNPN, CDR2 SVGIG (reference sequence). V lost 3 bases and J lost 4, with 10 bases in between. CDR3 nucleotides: TGTGCCTGGAGAGGCCAGGGAAATCAGCCCCAGCATTGT. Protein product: CAWRGQGNQPQHC.

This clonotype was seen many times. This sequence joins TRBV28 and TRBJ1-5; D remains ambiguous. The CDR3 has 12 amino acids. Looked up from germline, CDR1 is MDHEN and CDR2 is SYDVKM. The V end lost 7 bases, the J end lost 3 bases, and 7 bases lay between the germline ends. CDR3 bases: TGTGCCAGCACCGCAGTCAATCAGCCCCAGCATTTT. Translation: CASTAVNQPQHF.

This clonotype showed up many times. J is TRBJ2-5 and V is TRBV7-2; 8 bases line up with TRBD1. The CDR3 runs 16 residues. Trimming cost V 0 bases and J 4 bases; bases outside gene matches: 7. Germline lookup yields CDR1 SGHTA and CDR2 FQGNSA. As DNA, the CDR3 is TGTGCCAGCAGCTTAGCCCCCAGGGGGCGCGTAGAGACCCAGTACTTC. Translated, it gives CASSLAPRGRVETQYF.

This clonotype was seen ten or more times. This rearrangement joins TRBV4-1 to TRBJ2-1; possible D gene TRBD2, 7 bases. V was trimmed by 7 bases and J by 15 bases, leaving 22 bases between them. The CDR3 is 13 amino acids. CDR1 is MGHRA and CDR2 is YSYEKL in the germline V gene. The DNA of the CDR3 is TGCGCCAGCACCACTTGGGGGGGCAATCCCCTGTTCTTC. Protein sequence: CASTTWGGNPLFF.

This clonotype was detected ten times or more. CDR3 sequence reads: CASSQGGSNEKLFF. CDR3 DNA: TGTGCCAGCAGCCAAGGGGGTTCTAATGAAAAACTGTTTTTT. V and J are TRBV7-2 and TRBJ1-4; TRBD1 is a possible D gene (6 bases). CDR1 and CDR2 from the germline V gene are SGHTA and FQGNSA. The CDR3 has 14 amino acids. Trimming removed 5 bases at V and 3 bases at J, with 10 bases between.

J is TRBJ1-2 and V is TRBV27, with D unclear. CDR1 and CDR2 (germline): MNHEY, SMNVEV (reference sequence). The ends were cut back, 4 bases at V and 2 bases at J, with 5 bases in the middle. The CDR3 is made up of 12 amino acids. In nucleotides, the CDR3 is TGTGCCAGCAGTTCTAACAACTATGGCTACACCTTC. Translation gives CASSSNNYGYTF.